This T cell receptor beta chain was retrieved from a study of blood T cell repertoires in COVID-19. Study overall: Samples representing acute and convalescent COVID-19 were sourced from the United States, Italy and Spain. In each case, the material was cDNA or gDNA derived from T cells, B-cell-depleted T cells, or PBMCs.

Per germline, CDR1 MDHEN and CDR2 SYDVKM. The V gene lost 6 bases and the J gene lost 3 bases, with 9 bases spanning the gap. The CDR3 length is 13 residues. Authors' data handling: Nucleated cell counts were estimated from reference gene primer amplification. The table came from immunoSEQ multiplex PCR; TCRdb's copy has only in-frame clones and leaves some out. The V and J calls and clone size were taken over from that table, and D and trimming were inferred from the DNA. The sample carries about 100,000 clones, about four fifths recorded once. Notes on this clone: Other DNA sequences in this specimen translate into the identical CDR3.

The sequence derives from a woman in her seventies with acute or convalescent COVID-19. This chain links TRBV28 with TRBJ1-5; D gene ambiguous. Sequencing input: peripheral blood. DNA of the CDR3: TGTGCCAGCAGCGGGAGTTACAATCAGCCCCAGCATTTT. Translating gives CASSGSYNQPQHF. The full variable domain, rest sourced from reference TRBV28 and TRBJ1-5, is DVKVTQSSRYLVKRTGEKVFLECVQDMDHENMFWYRQDPGLGLRLIYFSYDVKMKEKGDIPEGYSVSREKKERFSLILESASTNQTSMYLCASSGSYNQPQHFGDGTRLSIL.